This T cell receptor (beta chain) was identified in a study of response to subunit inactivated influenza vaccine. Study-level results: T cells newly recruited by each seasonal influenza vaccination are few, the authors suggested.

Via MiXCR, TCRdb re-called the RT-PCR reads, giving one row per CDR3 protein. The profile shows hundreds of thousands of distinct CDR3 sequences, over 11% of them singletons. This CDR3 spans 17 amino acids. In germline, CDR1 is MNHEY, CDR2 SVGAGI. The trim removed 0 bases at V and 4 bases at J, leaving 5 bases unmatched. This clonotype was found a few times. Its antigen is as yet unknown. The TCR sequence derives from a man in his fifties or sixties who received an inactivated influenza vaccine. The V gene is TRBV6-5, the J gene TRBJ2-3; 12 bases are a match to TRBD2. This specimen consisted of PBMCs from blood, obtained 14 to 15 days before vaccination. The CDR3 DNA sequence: TGTGCCAGCAGTTACTCGAGACTAGCGGGAGTTCCAGATACGCAGTATTTT. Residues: CASSYSRLAGVPDTQYF.